Detailed here is one T cell receptor (beta chain). This sample was taken from a study of blood T cell repertoires in COVID-19. Turning to the study itself: Both acute and convalescent COVID-19 samples were obtained from the United States, Italy and Spain. T cells, B-cell-depleted T cells, or PBMCs supplied cDNA or gDNA.

Trimming removed 3 bases from V and 8 bases from J, with 11 bases in between. The CDR3 consists of 13 residues. CDR1 and CDR2 (germline): LGHDT, YNNKEL (reference sequence). In the original analysis: Using reference gene primer amplification, nucleated cell counts were estimated. Assay: immunoSEQ multiplex PCR; the TCRdb copy retains only in-frame clones and omits some. D and trimming come from the DNA, and the V and J calls and clone size come from that table. The table has 97,000 or so clones, about 80% seen once. This chain links TRBV3-1 (or the pseudogene TRBV3-2) with TRBJ2-1, with D possibly matching TRBD1 (6 bases). Sequencing input: peripheral blood. The clonotype was recovered from a man in his sixties with acute or convalescent COVID-19. The CDR3 bases are TGTGCCAGCAGCCAGTTACAGGGCCATGAGCAGTTCTTC. It encodes CASSQLQGHEQFF.